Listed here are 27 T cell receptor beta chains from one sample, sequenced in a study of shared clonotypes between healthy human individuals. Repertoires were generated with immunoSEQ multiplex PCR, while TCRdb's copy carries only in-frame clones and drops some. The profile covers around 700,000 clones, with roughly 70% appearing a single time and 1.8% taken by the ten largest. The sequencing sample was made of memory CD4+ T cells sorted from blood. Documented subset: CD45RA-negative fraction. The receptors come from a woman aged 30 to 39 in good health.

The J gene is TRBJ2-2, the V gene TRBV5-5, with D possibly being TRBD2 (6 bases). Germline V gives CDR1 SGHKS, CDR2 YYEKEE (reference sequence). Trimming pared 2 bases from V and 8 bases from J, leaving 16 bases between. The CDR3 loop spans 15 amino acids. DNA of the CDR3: TGTGCCAGCAGCTTTTTCGGGAGAACGAAGGGGGAGCTGTTTTTT. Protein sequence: CASSFFGRTKGELFF.

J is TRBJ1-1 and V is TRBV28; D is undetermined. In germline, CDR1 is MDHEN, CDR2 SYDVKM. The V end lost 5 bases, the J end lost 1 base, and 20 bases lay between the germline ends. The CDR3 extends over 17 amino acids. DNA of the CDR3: TGTGCCAGCAGTCCGCCCACGGGCCAGTTACGGAACACTGAAGCTTTCTTT. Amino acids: CASSPPTGQLRNTEAFF.

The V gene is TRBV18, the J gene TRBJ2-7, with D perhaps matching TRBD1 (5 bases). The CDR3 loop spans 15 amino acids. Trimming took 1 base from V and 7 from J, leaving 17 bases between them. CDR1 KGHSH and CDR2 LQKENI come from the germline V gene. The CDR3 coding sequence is TGTGCCAGCTCACCACGTCAGGACACGGCGTGGGAGCAGTACTTC. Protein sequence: CASSPRQDTAWEQYF.

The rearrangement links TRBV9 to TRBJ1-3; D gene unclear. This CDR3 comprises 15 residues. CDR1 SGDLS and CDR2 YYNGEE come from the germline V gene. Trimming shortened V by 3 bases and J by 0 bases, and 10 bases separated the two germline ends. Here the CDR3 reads CASSAGTVSGNTIYF. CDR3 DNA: TGTGCCAGCAGCGCTGGCACAGTCTCTGGAAACACCATATATTTT.

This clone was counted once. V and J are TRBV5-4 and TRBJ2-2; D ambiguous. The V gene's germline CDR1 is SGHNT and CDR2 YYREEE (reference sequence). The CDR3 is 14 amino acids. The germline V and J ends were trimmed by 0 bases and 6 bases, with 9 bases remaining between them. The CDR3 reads CASSLAFSPGELFF. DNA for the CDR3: TGTGCCAGCAGCTTGGCCTTTTCGCCCGGGGAGCTGTTTTTT.

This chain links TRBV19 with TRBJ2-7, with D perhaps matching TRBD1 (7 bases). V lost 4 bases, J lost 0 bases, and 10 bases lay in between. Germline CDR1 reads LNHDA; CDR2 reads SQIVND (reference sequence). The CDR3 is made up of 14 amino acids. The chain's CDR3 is CASSSGTVSYEQYF. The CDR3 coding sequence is TGTGCCAGTAGTAGCGGGACAGTCTCCTACGAGCAGTACTTC.

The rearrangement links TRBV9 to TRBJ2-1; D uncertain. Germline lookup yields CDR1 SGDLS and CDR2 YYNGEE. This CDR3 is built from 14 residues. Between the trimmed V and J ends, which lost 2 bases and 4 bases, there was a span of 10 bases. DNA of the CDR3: TGTGCCAGCAGCGTGTCTGAAGATTACAATGAGCAGTTCTTC. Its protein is CASSVSEDYNEQFF. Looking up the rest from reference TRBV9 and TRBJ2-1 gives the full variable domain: DSGVTQTPKHLITATGQRVTLRCSPRSGDLSVYWYQQSLDQGLQFLIQYYNGEERAKGNILERFSAQQFPDLHSELNLSSLELGDSALYFCASSVSEDYNEQFFGPGTRLTVL.

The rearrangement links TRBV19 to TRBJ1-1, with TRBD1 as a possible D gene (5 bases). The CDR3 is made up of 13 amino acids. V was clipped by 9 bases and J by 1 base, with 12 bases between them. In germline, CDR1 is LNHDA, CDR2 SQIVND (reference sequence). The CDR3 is CASSVGGNTEAFF. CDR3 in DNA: TGTGCCAGCTCGGTGGGGGGGAACACTGAAGCTTTCTTT.

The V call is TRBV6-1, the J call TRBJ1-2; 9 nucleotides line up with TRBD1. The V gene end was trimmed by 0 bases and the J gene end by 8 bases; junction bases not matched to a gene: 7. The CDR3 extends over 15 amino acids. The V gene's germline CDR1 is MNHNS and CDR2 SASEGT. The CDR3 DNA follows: TGTGCCAGCAGTGAAGCGCTTGGGACAGGGAGGGGCTACACCTTC. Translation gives CASSEALGTGRGYTF.

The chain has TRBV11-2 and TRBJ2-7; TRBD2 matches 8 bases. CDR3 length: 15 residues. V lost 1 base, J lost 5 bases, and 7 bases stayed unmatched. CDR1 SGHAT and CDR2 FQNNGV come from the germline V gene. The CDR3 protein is CASSLVVSGSNEQYF. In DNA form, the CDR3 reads TGTGCCAGCAGCTTAGTAGTGAGCGGGAGCAACGAGCAGTACTTC.

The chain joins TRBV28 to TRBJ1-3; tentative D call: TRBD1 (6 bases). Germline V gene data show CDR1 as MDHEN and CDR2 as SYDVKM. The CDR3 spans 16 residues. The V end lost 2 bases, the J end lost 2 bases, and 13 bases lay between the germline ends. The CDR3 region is CASSLPTGSAGNTIYF. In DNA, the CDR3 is TGTGCCAGCAGTTTACCCACAGGGTCTGCTGGAAACACCATATATTTT.

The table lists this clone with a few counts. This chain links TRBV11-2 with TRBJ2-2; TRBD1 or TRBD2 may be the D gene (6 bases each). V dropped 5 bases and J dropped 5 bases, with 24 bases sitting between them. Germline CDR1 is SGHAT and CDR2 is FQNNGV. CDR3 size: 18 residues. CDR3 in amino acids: CASSPPRWGANWTGELFF. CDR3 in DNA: TGTGCCAGCAGCCCCCCCCGATGGGGGGCAAATTGGACCGGGGAGCTGTTTTTT.

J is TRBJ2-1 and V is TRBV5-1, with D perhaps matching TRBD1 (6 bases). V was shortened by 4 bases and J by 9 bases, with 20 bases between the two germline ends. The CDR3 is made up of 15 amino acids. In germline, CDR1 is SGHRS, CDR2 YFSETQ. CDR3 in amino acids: CASSPKTGNQPEQFF. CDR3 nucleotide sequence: TGCGCCAGCAGCCCTAAGACAGGTAACCAACCTGAGCAGTTCTTC.

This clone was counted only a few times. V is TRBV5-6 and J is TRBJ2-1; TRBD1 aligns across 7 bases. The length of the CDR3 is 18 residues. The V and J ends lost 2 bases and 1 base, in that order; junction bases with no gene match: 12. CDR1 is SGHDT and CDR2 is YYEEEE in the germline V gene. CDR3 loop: CASSFLGRGTSSYNEQFF. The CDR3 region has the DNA TGTGCCAGCAGCTTTCTCGGCAGGGGGACCTCTTCCTACAATGAGCAGTTCTTC.

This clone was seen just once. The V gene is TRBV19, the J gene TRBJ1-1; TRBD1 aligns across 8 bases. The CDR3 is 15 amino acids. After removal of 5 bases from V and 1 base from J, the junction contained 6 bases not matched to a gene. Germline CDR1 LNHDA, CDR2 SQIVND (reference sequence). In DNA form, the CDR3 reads TGTGCCAGTAGTGGCGACAGGGGCGCGAACACTGAAGCTTTCTTT. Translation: CASSGDRGANTEAFF.

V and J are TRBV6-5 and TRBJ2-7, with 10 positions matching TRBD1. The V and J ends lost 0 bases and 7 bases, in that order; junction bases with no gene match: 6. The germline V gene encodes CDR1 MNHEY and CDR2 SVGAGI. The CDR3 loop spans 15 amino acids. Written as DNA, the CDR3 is TGTGCCAGCAGTTACTCGAGACAGGGGGCGGGAGAGCAGTACTTC. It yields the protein CASSYSRQGAGEQYF.

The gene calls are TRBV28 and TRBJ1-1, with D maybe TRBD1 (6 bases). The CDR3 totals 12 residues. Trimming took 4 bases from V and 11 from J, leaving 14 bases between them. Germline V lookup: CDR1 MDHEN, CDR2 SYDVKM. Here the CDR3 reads CASSSLQGGAFF. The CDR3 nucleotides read TGTGCCAGCAGTTCATTACAGGGTGGGGCTTTCTTT.

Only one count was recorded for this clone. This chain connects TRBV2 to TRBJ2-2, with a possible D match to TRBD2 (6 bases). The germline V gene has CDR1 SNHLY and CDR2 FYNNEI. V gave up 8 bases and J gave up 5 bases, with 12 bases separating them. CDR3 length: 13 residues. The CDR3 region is CASGGQPTGELFF. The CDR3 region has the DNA TGTGCCAGCGGAGGGCAGCCTACCGGGGAGCTGTTTTTT.

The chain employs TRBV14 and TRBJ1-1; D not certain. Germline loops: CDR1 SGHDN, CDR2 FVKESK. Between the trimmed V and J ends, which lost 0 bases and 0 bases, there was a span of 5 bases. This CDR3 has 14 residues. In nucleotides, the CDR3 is TGTGCCAGCAGCCAAGACCTCTTGAACACTGAAGCTTTCTTT. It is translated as CASSQDLLNTEAFF.

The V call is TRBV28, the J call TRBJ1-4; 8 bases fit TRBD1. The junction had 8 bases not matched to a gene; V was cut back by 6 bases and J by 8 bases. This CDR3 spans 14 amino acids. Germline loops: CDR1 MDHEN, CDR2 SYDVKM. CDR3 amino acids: CASRSTGTGEKLFF. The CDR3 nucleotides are TGTGCCAGCAGATCTACCGGGACAGGAGAAAAACTGTTTTTT.

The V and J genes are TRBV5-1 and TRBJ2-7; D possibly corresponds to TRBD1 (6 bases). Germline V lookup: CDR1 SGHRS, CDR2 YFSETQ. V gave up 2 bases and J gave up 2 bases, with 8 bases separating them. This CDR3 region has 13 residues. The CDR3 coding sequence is TGCGCCAGCAGCTTAGACAGGACCTACGAGCAGTACTTC. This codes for CASSLDRTYEQYF.

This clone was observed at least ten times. The CDR3 DNA is TGTGCCAGCAGTCCGCTTGACAGGGAATCAGATACGCAGTATTTT. Its translation: CASSPLDRESDTQYF. V usage is TRBV28 and J usage is TRBJ2-3; 7 positions match TRBD1. Germline V CDR1 and CDR2: MDHEN, SYDVKM. The CDR3 runs 15 residues. V shed 5 bases, J shed 4 bases, and the junction held 9 bases outside the gene matches.

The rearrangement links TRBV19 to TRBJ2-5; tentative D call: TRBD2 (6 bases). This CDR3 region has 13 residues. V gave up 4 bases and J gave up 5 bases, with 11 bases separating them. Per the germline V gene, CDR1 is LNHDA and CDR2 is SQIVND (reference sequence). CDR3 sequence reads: CASSRGEGETQYF. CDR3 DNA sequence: TGTGCCAGTAGTAGGGGGGAAGGGGAGACCCAGTACTTC.

CDR3: CASSVGTSRSYEQYF. DNA of the CDR3: TGTGCCAGCAGCGTAGGGACTAGCCGATCCTACGAGCAGTACTTC. V and J are TRBV9 and TRBJ2-7, with TRBD2 matching 8 bases. Germline CDR1 reads SGDLS; CDR2 reads YYNGEE. V was pared by 0 bases and J by 1 base, with 3 bases of the junction left unmatched. CDR3 size: 15 residues.

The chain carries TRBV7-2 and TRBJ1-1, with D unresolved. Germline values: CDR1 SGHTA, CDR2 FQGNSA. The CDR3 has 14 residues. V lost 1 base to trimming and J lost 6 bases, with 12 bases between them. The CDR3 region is CASSLGPGRAEAFF. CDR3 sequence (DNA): TGTGCCAGCAGCTTAGGTCCCGGTAGGGCTGAAGCTTTCTTT.

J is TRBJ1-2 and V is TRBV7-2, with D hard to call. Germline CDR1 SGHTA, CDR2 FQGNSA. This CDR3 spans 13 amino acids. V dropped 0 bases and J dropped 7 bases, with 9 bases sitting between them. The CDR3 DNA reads TGTGCCAGCAGCTTAGCACTGAAGGCTGGCTACACCTTC. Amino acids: CASSLALKAGYTF.

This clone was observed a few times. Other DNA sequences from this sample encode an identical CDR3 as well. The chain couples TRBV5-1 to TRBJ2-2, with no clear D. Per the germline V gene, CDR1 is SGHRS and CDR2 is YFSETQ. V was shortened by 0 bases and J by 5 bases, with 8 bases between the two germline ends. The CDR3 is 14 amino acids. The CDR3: CASSLGTQTGELFF. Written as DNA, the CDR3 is TGCGCCAGCAGCTTGGGGACGCAGACCGGGGAGCTGTTTTTT.